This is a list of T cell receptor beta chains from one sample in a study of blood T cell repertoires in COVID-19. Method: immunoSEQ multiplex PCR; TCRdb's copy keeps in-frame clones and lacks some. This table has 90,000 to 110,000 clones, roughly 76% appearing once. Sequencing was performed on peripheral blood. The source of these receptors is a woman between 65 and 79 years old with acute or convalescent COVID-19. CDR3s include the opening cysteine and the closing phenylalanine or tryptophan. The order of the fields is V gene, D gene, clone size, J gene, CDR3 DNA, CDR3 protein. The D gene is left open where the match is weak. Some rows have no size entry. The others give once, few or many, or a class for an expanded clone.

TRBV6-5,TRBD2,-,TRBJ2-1,TGTGCCAGCAGTTACTCGCCTAGCGGGACGGGTGAGCAGTTCTTC,CASSYSPSGTGEQFF
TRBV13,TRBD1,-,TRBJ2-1,TGTGCCAGCAGCTTAGAGACTGGACAGGGGAGCAATGAGCAGTTCTTC,CASSLETGQGSNEQFF
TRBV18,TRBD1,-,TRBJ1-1,TGTGCCAGCTCACCATCGGGGGACAGGGTGGCTTTCTTT,CASSPSGDRVAFF
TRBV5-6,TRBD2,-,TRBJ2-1,TGTGCCAGCAGCCCGGGACTAGCGGGGTACAATGAGCAGTTCTTC,CASSPGLAGYNEQFF
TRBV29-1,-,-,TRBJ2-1,TGCAGCGTTGAAGGGGGAGGTGGACTCTCCTACAATGAGCAGTTCTTC,CSVEGGGGLSYNEQFF
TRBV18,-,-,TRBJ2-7,TGTGCCAGCTCCCCGAGCCTCTCGTTCGAGCAGTACTTC,CASSPSLSFEQYF
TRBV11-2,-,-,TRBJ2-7,TGTGCCAGCAGCCCTCGCTTAGGGGTCGACGAGCAGTACTTC,CASSPRLGVDEQYF
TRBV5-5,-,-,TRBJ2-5,TGTGCCAGCAGCTTGGGCGGGCAAGAGACCCAGTACTTC,CASSLGGQETQYF
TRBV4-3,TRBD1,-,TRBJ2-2,TGCGCCAGCAGCCACGGACAGGGGGGGGCCGGGGAGCTGTTTTTT,CASSHGQGGAGELFF
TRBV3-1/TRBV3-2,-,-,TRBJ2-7,TGTGCCAGCAGCCAAGATCGAGGGGGGGGAGGCTACGAGCAGTACTTC,CASSQDRGGGGYEQYF
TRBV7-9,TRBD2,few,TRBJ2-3,TGTGCCAGCAGCTTAGCCGATAGCGGGGGAACCACAGATACGCAGTATTTT,CASSLADSGGTTDTQYF
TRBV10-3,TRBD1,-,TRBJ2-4,TGTGCCATCAGTACGGACAGGGGGAACATTCAGTACTTC,CAISTDRGNIQYF
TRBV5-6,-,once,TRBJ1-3,TGTGCCAGCAGCTTGGCGGGGACTGGAAACACCATATATTTT,CASSLAGTGNTIYF
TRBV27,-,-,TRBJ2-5,TGTGCCAGCAGTTTAATAGGAGCGGGAAAGACAGGGACCCAGTACTTC,CASSLIGAGKTGTQYF
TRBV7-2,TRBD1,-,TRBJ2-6,TGTGCCAGCAGCTTAGCAGGACAGGGGTCGTTTGGGGCCAACGTCCTGACTTTC,CASSLAGQGSFGANVLTF
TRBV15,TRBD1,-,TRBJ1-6,TGTGCCACCAGCAGGACAGGGGATTCACCCCTCCACTTT,CATSRTGDSPLHF
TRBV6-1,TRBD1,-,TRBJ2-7,TGTGCCAGCAGTGAAGTCCCGGGACAGTTTGACGAGCAGTACTTC,CASSEVPGQFDEQYF
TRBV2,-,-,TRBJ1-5,TGTGCCAGCAGTGAAGGCCTTACTAGGAATCAGCCCCAGCATTTT,CASSEGLTRNQPQHF
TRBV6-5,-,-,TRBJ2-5,TGTGCCAGCAGCCGCGTTCGGGGGGCCCAAGAGACCCAGTACTTC,CASSRVRGAQETQYF
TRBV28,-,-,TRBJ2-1,TGTGCCAGCAACCCGAGTGGTGGTTTCCACAATGAGCAGTTCTTC,CASNPSGGFHNEQFF
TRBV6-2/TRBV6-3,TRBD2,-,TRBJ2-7,TGTGCCAGCAGTCCCGATAGCGGGAGGATCTACGAGCAGTACTTC,CASSPDSGRIYEQYF
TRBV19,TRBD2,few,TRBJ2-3,TGTGCCAGTAGTCCGGGACTAGCCGGTTTAGCCATGTCAGATACGCAGTATTTT,CASSPGLAGLAMSDTQYF